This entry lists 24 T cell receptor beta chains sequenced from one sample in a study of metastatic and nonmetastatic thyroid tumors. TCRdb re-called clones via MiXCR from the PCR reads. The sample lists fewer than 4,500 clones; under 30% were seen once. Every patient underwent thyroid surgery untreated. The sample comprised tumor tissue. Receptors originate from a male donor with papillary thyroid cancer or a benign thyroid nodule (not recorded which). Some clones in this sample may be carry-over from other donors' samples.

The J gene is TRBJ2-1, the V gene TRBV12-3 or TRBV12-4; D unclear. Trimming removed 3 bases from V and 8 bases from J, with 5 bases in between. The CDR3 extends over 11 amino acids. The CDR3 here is CASSLTDEQFF. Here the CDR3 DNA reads TGTGCCAGCAGTTTGACGGATGAGCAGTTCTTC.

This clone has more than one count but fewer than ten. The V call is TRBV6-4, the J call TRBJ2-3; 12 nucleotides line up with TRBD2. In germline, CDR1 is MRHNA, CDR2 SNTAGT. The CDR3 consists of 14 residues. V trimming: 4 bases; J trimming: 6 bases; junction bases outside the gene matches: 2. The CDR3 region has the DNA TGTGCCAGCAGTGCTAGCGGGGGGGCCGATACGCAGTATTTT. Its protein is CASSASGGADTQYF.

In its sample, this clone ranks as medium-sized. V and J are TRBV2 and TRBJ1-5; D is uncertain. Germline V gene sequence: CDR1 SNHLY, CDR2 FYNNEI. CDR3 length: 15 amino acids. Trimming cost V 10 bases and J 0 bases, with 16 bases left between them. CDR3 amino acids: CATRRTDYSNQPQHF. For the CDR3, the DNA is TGTGCCACCCGACGGACGGATTATAGCAATCAGCCCCAGCATTTT.

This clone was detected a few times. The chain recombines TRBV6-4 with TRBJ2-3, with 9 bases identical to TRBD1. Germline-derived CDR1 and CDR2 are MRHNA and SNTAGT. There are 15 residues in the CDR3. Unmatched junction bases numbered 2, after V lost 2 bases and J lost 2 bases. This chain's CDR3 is CASSDGTGSTDTQYF. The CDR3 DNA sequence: TGTGCCAGCAGTGACGGGACAGGGTCCACAGATACGCAGTATTTT.

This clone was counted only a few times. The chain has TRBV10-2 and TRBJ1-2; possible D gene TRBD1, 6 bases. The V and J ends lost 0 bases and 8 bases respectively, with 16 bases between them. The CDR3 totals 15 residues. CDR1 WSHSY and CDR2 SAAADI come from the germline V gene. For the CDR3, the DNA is TGCGCCAGCAGTGAGTCCTGGGGGGCGGAGTACGGCTACACCTTC. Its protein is CASSESWGAEYGYTF.

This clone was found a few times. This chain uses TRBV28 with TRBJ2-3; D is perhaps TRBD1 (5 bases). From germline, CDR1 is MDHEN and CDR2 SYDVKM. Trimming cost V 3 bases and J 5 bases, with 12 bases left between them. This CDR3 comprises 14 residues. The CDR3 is CASSFRNQGDTQYF. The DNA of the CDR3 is TGTGCCAGCAGTTTTCGTAACCAGGGAGATACGCAGTATTTT.

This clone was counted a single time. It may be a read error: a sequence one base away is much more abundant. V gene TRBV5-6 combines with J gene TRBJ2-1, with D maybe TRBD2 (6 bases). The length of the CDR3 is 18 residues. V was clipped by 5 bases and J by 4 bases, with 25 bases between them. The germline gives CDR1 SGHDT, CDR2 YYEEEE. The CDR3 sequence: CASRHYPLAEGRYNEQFF. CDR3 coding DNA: TGTGCCAGCAGACACTATCCCTTGGCGGAGGGGCGTTACAATGAGCAGTTCTTC.

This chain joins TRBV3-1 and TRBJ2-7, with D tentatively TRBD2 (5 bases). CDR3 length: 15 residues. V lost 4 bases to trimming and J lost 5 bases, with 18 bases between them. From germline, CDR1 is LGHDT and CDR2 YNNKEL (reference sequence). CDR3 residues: CASSRSSTQADEQYF. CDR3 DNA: TGTGCCAGCAGCCGCTCTAGCACGCAGGCCGACGAGCAGTACTTC.

This chain's CDR3 is CASSLVAGGLYEQYF. The DNA for the CDR3 is TGCGCCAGCAGCTTGGTGGCGGGGGGCTTATACGAGCAGTACTTC. The gene calls are TRBV5-1 and TRBJ2-7; 8 bases are a match to TRBD2. V was clipped by 0 bases and J by 4 bases; unmatched bases: 6. This CDR3 is built from 15 residues. CDR1 and CDR2 (germline): SGHRS, YFSETQ.

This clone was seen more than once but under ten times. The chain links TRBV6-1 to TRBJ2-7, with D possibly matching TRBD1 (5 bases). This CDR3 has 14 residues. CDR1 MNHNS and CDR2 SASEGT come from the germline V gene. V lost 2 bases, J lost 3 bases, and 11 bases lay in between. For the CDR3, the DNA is TGTGCCAGCAGTGAATTGGCAGGGCGCTACGAGCAGTACTTC. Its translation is CASSELAGRYEQYF.

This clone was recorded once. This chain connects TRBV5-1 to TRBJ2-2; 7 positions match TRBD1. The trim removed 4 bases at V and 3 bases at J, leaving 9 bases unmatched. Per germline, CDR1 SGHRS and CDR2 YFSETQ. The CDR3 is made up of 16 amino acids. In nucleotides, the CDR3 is TGCGCCAGCAGCCCGACAGGGACGGATTACACCGGGGAGCTGTTTTTT. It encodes CASSPTGTDYTGELFF.

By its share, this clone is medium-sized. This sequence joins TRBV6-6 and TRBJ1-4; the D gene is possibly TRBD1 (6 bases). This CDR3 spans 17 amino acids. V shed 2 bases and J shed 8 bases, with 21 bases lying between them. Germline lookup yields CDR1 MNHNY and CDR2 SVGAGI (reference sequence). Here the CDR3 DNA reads TGTGCCAGCAGTTACGGGGGGGCGACAGGAGGGGAGGAAAAACTGTTTTTT. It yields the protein CASSYGGATGGEEKLFF.

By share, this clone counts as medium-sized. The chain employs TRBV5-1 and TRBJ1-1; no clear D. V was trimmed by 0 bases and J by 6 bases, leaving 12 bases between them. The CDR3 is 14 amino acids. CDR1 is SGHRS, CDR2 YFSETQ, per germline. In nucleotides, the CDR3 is TGCGCCAGCAGCTTGGAAAGAGGGATGGCTGAAGCTTTCTTT. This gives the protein CASSLERGMAEAFF. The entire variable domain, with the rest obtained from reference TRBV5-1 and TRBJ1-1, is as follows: KAGVTQTPRYLIKTRGQQVTLSCSPISGHRSVSWYQQTPGQGLQFLFEYFSETQRNKGNFPGRFSGRQFSNSRSEMNVSTLELGDSALYLCASSLERGMAEAFFGQGTRLTVV.

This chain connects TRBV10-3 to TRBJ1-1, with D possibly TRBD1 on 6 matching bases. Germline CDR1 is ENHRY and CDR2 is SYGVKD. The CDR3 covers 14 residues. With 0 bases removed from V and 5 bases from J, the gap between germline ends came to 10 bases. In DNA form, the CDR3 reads TGTGCCATCAGTGAGTCACAGGGTCATACTGAAGCTTTCTTT. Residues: CAISESQGHTEAFF.

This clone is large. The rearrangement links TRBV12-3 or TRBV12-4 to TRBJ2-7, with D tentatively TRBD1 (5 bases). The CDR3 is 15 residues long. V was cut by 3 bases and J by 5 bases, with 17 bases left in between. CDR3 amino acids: CASSFSPGRAHEQYF. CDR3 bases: TGTGCCAGCAGTTTCTCCCCCGGCAGGGCACACGAGCAGTACTTC.

In DNA, the CDR3 is TGTGCCAGCAGTTTCGGACTACCATCCCCCGCAGATACGCAGTATTTT. It encodes CASSFGLPSPADTQYF. The chain links TRBV27 to TRBJ2-3; TRBD2 is a possible D gene (6 bases). Trimming cost V 3 bases and J 4 bases, with 17 bases left between them. CDR3 length equals 16 residues. The germline V gene has CDR1 MNHEY and CDR2 SMNVEV (reference sequence).

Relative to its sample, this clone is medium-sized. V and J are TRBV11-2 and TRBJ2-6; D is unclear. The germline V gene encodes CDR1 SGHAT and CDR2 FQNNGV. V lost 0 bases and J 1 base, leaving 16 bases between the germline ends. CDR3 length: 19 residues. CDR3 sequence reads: CASSLERVALFSGANVLTF. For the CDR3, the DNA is TGTGCCAGCAGCTTAGAAAGGGTAGCCCTTTTTTCTGGGGCCAACGTCCTGACTTTC.

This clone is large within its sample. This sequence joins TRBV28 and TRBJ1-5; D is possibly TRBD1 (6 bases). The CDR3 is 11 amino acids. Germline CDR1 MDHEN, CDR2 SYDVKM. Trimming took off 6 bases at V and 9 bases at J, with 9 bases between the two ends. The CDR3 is CASSTGAPQHF. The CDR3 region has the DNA TGTGCCAGCAGCACGGGGGCGCCCCAGCATTTT.

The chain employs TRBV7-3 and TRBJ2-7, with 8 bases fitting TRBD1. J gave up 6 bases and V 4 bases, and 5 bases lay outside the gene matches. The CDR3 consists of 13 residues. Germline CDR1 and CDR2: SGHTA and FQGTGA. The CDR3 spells CASSSGQGFEQYF. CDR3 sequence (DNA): TGTGCCAGCAGCTCTGGACAGGGATTCGAGCAGTACTTC.

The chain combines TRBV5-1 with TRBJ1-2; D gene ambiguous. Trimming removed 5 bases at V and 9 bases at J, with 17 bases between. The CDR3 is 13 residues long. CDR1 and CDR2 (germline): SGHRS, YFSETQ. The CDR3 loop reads CASRQSGGMRYTF. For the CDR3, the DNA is TGCGCCAGCAGGCAGAGTGGAGGGATGCGCTACACCTTC.

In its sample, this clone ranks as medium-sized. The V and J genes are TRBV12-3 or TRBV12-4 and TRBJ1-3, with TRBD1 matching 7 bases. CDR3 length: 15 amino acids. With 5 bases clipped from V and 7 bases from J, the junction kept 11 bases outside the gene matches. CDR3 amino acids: CASSLGDSRANTIYF. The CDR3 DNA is TGTGCCAGCAGTCTGGGGGACAGCCGGGCTAACACCATATATTTT.

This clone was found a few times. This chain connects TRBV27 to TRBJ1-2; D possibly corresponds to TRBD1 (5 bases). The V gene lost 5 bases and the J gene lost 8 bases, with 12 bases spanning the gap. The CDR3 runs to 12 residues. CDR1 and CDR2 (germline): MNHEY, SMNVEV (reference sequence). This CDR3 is CASSPPGGGYTF. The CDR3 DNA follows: TGTGCCAGCAGTCCACCTGGGGGGGGCTACACCTTC.

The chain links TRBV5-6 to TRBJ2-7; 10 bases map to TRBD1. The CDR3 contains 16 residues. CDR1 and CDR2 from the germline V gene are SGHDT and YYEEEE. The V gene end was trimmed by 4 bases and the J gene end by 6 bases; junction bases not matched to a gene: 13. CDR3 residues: CASSGGHHDRGREQYF. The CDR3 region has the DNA TGTGCCAGCAGCGGGGGTCACCATGACAGGGGGCGCGAGCAGTACTTC.

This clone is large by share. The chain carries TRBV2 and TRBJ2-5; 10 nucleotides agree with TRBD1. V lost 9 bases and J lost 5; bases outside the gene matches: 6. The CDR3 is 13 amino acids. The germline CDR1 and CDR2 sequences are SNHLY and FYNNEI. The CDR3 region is CASGRDRGETQYF. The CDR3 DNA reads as TGTGCCAGTGGACGGGACAGGGGTGAGACCCAGTACTTC.